These 16 T cell receptor beta chains were sequenced from one sample in a study of OX40 agonist ivuxolimab in advanced cancers. Libraries were prepared by immunoSEQ multiplex PCR; TCRdb keeps only in-frame clonotypes and omits some of them. Of about 160,000 clones in the sample, 94% are singletons; the top ten hold about 0.33%. The sequenced sample was CD4+ or CD8+ T cells sorted from blood, obtained in a trial of the OX40 agonist ivuxolimab. The receptors were sampled from an adult with an advanced solid tumor such as melanoma, head and neck, liver or kidney cancer.

The rearrangement links TRBV10-3 to TRBJ1-2; no definite D call. Germline V gene sequence: CDR1 ENHRY, CDR2 SYGVKD. Trimming cost V 0 bases and J 2 bases, with 10 bases left between them. There are 15 residues in the CDR3. The DNA for the CDR3 is TGTGCCATCAGTGAGTCAGGCGGGAAGAACTATGGCTACACCTTC. Its translation: CAISESGGKNYGYTF.

The chain uses TRBV2 and TRBJ2-1; tentatively, D is TRBD2 (6 bases). The V and J ends lost 5 bases and 5 bases respectively, with 10 bases between them. CDR3 length equals 13 residues. Germline V gives CDR1 SNHLY, CDR2 FYNNEI. CDR3 nucleotides: TGTGCCAGCAGTTCACGGGAGAACAATGAGCAGTTCTTC. Protein: CASSSRENNEQFF. The entire variable domain, with the rest obtained from reference TRBV2 and TRBJ2-1, is as follows: EPEVTQTPSHQVTQMGQEVILRCVPISNHLYFYWYRQILGQKVEFLVSFYNNEISEKSEIFDDQFSVERPDGSNFTLKIRSTKLEDSAMYFCASSSRENNEQFFGPGTRLTVL.

The chain couples TRBV5-1 to TRBJ2-7; TRBD1 matches 7 bases. Germline V gene lookup returns CDR1 SGHRS and CDR2 YFSETQ. V was clipped by 6 bases and J by 0 bases; unmatched bases: 3. This CDR3 is 13 amino acids long. CDR3 in amino acids: CASTDRVSYEQYF. The CDR3 nucleotides are TGCGCCAGCACAGACAGGGTCTCCTACGAGCAGTACTTC. The whole variable domain, filled in from reference TRBV5-1 and TRBJ2-7, reads KAGVTQTPRYLIKTRGQQVTLSCSPISGHRSVSWYQQTPGQGLQFLFEYFSETQRNKGNFPGRFSGRQFSNSRSEMNVSTLELGDSALYLCASTDRVSYEQYFGPGTRLTVT.

The V and J genes are TRBV4-2 and TRBJ1-6, with a tentative D call TRBD1 (5 bases). Looked up from germline, CDR1 is LGHNA and CDR2 is YNFKEQ. Trimming took 0 bases from V and 9 from J, leaving 15 bases between them. The CDR3 is made up of 16 amino acids. The chain's CDR3 is CASSQDFGRRGSPLHF. The CDR3 DNA reads TGTGCCAGCAGCCAAGATTTCGGCAGGAGGGGTTCACCCCTCCACTTT.

Concerning this clone: The same CDR3 is also encoded by other DNA sequences in this sample. CDR3 protein: CAISGGDTSSYEQYF. For the CDR3, the DNA is TGTGCCATCAGTGGGGGGGACACTTCCTCCTACGAGCAGTACTTC. This chain links TRBV10-3 with TRBJ2-7; D may correspond to TRBD1 or TRBD2 (6 bases each). Germline V gives CDR1 ENHRY, CDR2 SYGVKD. The CDR3 runs 15 residues. Trimming left V 4 bases short and J 0 bases short, with 13 bases between.

The gene calls are TRBV2 and TRBJ2-6; no reliable D call. Trimming removed 6 bases from V and 0 bases from J, with 12 bases in between. The CDR3 sequence is 16 residues long. CDR1 and CDR2 from the germline V gene are SNHLY and FYNNEI. The CDR3 region is CASSAAPGSGANVLTF. DNA for the CDR3: TGTGCCAGCAGCGCCGCGCCGGGCTCTGGGGCCAACGTCCTGACTTTC.

The rearrangement links TRBV15 to TRBJ2-5, with 7 bases that match TRBD2. CDR1 is LNHNV and CDR2 is YYDKDF in the germline V gene (reference sequence). V lost 0 bases to trimming and J lost 5 bases; unmatched junction nucleotides: 9. The length of the CDR3 is 16 residues. CDR3 sequence: CATSRDQVEGGETQYF. The CDR3 DNA reads TGTGCCACCAGCAGAGATCAGGTGGAGGGAGGGGAGACCCAGTACTTC.

The rearrangement joins TRBV19 to TRBJ1-5; D remains unclear. Trimming left V 7 bases short and J 0 bases short, with 7 bases between. The CDR3 sequence is 13 residues long. Germline CDR1 and CDR2: LNHDA and SQIVND (reference sequence). As DNA, the CDR3 is TGTGCCAGTAAGGGATATAGCAATCAGCCCCAGCATTTT. It yields the protein CASKGYSNQPQHF.

CDR3 coding DNA: TGTGCCAGCAGCCCTAGAGGGACTAGCGGGGGGGCCGAGTACAATGAGCAGTTCTTC. The encoded protein is CASSPRGTSGGAEYNEQFF. The chain carries TRBV21-1 and TRBJ2-1; the listed D gene, TRBD2, was not tested against the DNA. TRBV21-1 is a listed pseudogene. This CDR3 is built from 19 residues.

This CDR3 is CGAGTGAYNEQFF. As DNA, the CDR3 is TGTGGGGCCGGGACAGGGGCCTACAATGAGCAGTTCTTC. This chain connects TRBV13 to TRBJ2-1; 10 positions agree with TRBD1. This CDR3 has 13 residues. Germline values: CDR1 PRHDT, CDR2 FYEKMQ (reference sequence). Filled out from reference TRBV13 and TRBJ2-1, the complete variable domain reads AAGVIQSPRHLIKEKRETATLKCYPIPRHDTVYWYQQGPGQDPQFLISFYEKMQSDKGSIPDRFSAQQFSDYHSELNMSSLELGDSALYFCGAGTGAYNEQFFGPGTRLTVL.

This sequence joins TRBV5-4 and TRBJ1-5; weak D call: TRBD1 (6 bases). Per germline, CDR1 SGHNT and CDR2 YYREEE (reference sequence). The V and J ends lost 0 bases and 2 bases respectively, with 12 bases between them. CDR3 size: 16 residues. This CDR3 reads CASSLGGGTGNQPQHF. CDR3 bases: TGTGCCAGCAGCTTGGGAGGGGGGACGGGCAATCAGCCCCAGCATTTT.

V usage is TRBV5-4 and J usage is TRBJ2-3, with TRBD2 matching 11 bases. The trim removed 4 bases at V and 7 bases at J, leaving 11 bases unmatched. The CDR3 is 16 amino acids. CDR1 is SGHNT, CDR2 YYREEE, per germline (reference sequence). The CDR3 DNA reads as TGTGCCAGCAGCCCCCAACTAGCGGGGGCCCTAAATACGCAGTATTTT. Translation: CASSPQLAGALNTQYF.

The genes are TRBV11-2 and TRBJ2-7; D possibly corresponds to TRBD1 (6 bases). This CDR3 is built from 15 residues. The V gene's germline CDR1 is SGHAT and CDR2 FQNNGV. Trimming removed 7 bases from V and 0 bases from J, with 16 bases in between. CDR3 bases: TGTGCCAGCACCCCCCAGGGGCTGAGCTCCTACGAGCAGTACTTC. Its translation is CASTPQGLSSYEQYF.

This chain links TRBV7-3 with TRBJ2-1; tentatively, D is TRBD1 (6 bases). Germline V gives CDR1 SGHTA, CDR2 FQGTGA. Trimming removed 4 bases at V and 0 bases at J, with 13 bases between. This CDR3 is 16 amino acids long. The CDR3 loop reads CASSSTGAGSYNEQFF. CDR3 DNA: TGTGCCAGCAGCTCGACAGGAGCAGGCTCCTACAATGAGCAGTTCTTC.

Comments on this clone: The same CDR3 also results from other DNA sequences found in this sample. The chain employs TRBV7-9 and TRBJ1-1; a possible D gene is TRBD1 (5 bases). Trimming removed 5 bases at V and 1 base at J, with 11 bases between. The CDR3 loop spans 14 amino acids. Germline V gene sequence: CDR1 SEHNR, CDR2 FQNEAQ (reference sequence). CDR3 coding DNA: TGTGCCAGCAGCCCGGGAGGGGAGAACACTGAAGCTTTCTTT. Protein product: CASSPGGENTEAFF.

V is TRBV5-1 and J is TRBJ2-3, with D perhaps TRBD1 or TRBD2 (5 bases each). V lost 2 bases, J lost 4 bases, and 11 bases lay in between. The CDR3 is 14 amino acids. The germline V gene encodes CDR1 SGHRS and CDR2 YFSETQ. CDR3 in DNA: TGCGCCAGCAGCTTAGGGACCAATTCAGATACGCAGTATTTT. Protein sequence: CASSLGTNSDTQYF.